These 24 T cell receptor beta chains originate from one sample sequenced in a study of T-cell memory formation after mild COVID-19. A single record per CDR3 protein comes from TCRdb applying MiXCR to the 5' RACE reads. The sample yields approximately 300,000 distinct CDR3 sequences, less than 20% seen once. Sequences were obtained from PBMCs or a T cell subset sorted from them (not recorded which). The receptors come from a young man who had mild COVID-19 (a few samples of this study predate the infection). Cell type and time point are not known.

V usage is TRBV3-1 and J usage is TRBJ1-2, with 7 nucleotides matching TRBD1. CDR1 and CDR2 from the germline V gene are LGHDT and YNNKEL (reference sequence). The CDR3 is 14 amino acids. With V trimmed by 1 base and J by 7 bases, 6 bases remained unmatched. The CDR3 nucleotides are TGTGCCAGCAGCCAAGGGTCGACAGGGCCTGGCTACACCTTC. Its translation is CASSQGSTGPGYTF.

On this clonotype: A junction boundary mismatches the germline segment, possibly from a read error. This chain joins TRBV6-2 or TRBV6-3 and TRBJ1-1; TRBD1 agrees at 9 bases. The CDR3 totals 16 residues. The germline gives CDR1 MNHEY, CDR2 SVGEGT. CDR3 region: CASSYSRDRVNTEAFF. The CDR3 region has the DNA TGTGCCAGCAGTTACTCCCGGGACAGGGTGAATACTGAAGCTTTCTTT.

The chain has TRBV21-1 and TRBJ2-7; TRBD1 is the table's D call and was not checked against the DNA. TRBV21-1 is shown as a pseudogene. The length of the CDR3 is 11 residues. CDR3: CASTTRTGQYV. The DNA of the CDR3 is TGTGCCAGCACCACCCGGACAGGGCAGTACGTC.

V usage is TRBV5-6 and J usage is TRBJ1-1; D might be TRBD1 (5 bases). This CDR3 region has 14 residues. Looked up from germline, CDR1 is SGHDT and CDR2 is YYEEEE. With 4 bases removed from V and 4 bases from J, the gap between germline ends came to 14 bases. The CDR3 bases are TGTGCCAGCAGCCGGGGGGGGAGGAGCACTGAAGCTTTCTTT. Amino acids: CASSRGGRSTEAFF. Using reference TRBV5-6 and TRBJ1-1 for the parts outside the CDR3, the full variable domain is DAGVTQSPTHLIKTRGQQVTLRCSPKSGHDTVSWYQQALGQGPQFIFQYYEEEERQRGNFPDRFSGHQFPNYSSELNVNALLLGDSALYLCASSRGGRSTEAFFGQGTRLTVV.

The sample holds many counts of this clonotype. The V and J genes are TRBV27 and TRBJ1-5; unclear D gene. Germline CDR1 reads MNHEY; CDR2 reads SMNVEV (reference sequence). The CDR3 loop spans 13 amino acids. V lost 2 bases and J 8 bases, leaving 10 bases between the germline ends. CDR3 DNA sequence: TGTGCCAGCAGTTTAGGTGTTCCAGAGCCCCAGCATTTT. It codes for CASSLGVPEPQHF.

The V call is TRBV5-1, the J call TRBJ1-1, with TRBD1 matching 8 bases. The length of the CDR3 is 14 residues. Trimming removed 3 bases from V and 6 bases from J; junction bases left unmatched: 7. The germline V gene has CDR1 SGHRS and CDR2 YFSETQ. CDR3 nucleotides: TGCGCCAGCAGCTCTTTCTTACAGGGGGCTGAAGCTTTCTTT. Translated: CASSSFLQGAEAFF.

This clonotype has just a few counts. CDR3 DNA: TGTGCCACCAGACGGGGGGGCGAAGATACGCAGTATTTT. Translating gives CATRRGGEDTQYF. The genes are TRBV24-1 and TRBJ2-3, with TRBD2 matching over 8 bases. After removal of 7 bases from V and 5 bases from J, the junction contained 4 bases not matched to a gene. From germline, CDR1 is KGHDR and CDR2 SFDVKD. The CDR3 runs 13 residues.

The chain joins TRBV7-2 to TRBJ2-5, with 9 bases that match TRBD1. Germline lookup yields CDR1 SGHTA and CDR2 FQGNSA. CDR3 length: 15 amino acids. Trimming took 4 bases from V and 5 from J; bases not matched to a gene: 8. In DNA, the CDR3 is TGTGCCAGCAGCTCTTGGACAGGGGTCGGGGAGACCCAGTACTTC. This translates into CASSSWTGVGETQYF.

This clonotype has a handful of counts. J is TRBJ2-1 and V is TRBV29-1; D is perhaps TRBD2 (6 bases). V was shortened by 7 bases and J by 1 base, with 8 bases between the two germline ends. The CDR3 has 12 amino acids. Germline V CDR1 and CDR2: SQVTM, ANQGSEA. CDR3 coding DNA: TGCAGCGCCGGGGGTTCCTACAATGAGCAGTTCTTC. Residues: CSAGGSYNEQFF.

The rearrangement links TRBV6-5 to TRBJ1-3; tentative D call: TRBD1 (5 bases). This CDR3 has 17 amino acids. The V and J ends lost 2 bases and 0 bases respectively, with 14 bases between them. CDR1 and CDR2 (germline): MNHEY, SVGAGI. The CDR3 loop reads CASSYGGDRSSGNTIYF. CDR3 sequence (DNA): TGTGCCAGCAGTTACGGGGGGGACCGGAGCTCTGGAAACACCATATATTTT.

This clonotype has just a few counts. CDR3 protein: CSVEDRDNEQFF. CDR3 nucleotides: TGCAGCGTTGAGGACAGGGACAATGAGCAGTTCTTC. V usage is TRBV29-1 and J usage is TRBJ2-1, with 8 positions matching TRBD1. CDR1 and CDR2 (germline): SQVTM, ANQGSEA. The length of the CDR3 is 12 residues. Trimming cost V 3 bases and J 5 bases; bases outside gene matches: 0.

The CDR3 nucleotides are TGTGCCAGCAGTTACGGCGTCCACTCTGGAAACACCATATATTTT. Amino acid sequence: CASSYGVHSGNTIYF. The chain couples TRBV6-5 to TRBJ1-3; D gene ambiguous. CDR1 is MNHEY, CDR2 SVGAGI, per germline. This CDR3 spans 15 amino acids. The germline V and J ends were trimmed by 2 bases and 0 bases, with 8 bases remaining between them.

This clonotype was seen a few times. The chain has TRBV6-5 and TRBJ1-1; D unclear. Germline CDR1 MNHEY, CDR2 SVGAGI. V lost 2 bases, J lost 5 bases, and 15 bases lay in between. This CDR3 has 15 amino acids. Here the CDR3 reads CASSYTASVKTEAFF. The CDR3 nucleotides read TGTGCCAGCAGTTACACGGCAAGTGTAAAGACTGAAGCTTTCTTT.

This clonotype was recorded a few times. The CDR3: CASSFGQGRNIQYF. The CDR3 coding sequence is TGTGCCAGCAGTTTTGGACAGGGCAGAAACATTCAGTACTTC. The J gene is TRBJ2-4, the V gene TRBV12-3 or TRBV12-4; 8 bases match TRBD1. The CDR3 covers 14 residues. J was trimmed by 6 bases and V by 3 bases; bases with no gene match: 4.

This clonotype was found a few times. This chain uses TRBV28 with TRBJ2-2; 9 positions match TRBD1. Germline CDR1 reads MDHEN; CDR2 reads SYDVKM. The CDR3 totals 16 residues. The junction had 9 bases not matched to a gene; V was cut back by 4 bases and J by 6 bases. CDR3 protein: CASSSPGTGISGELFF. The CDR3 coding sequence is TGTGCCAGCAGTTCCCCCGGGACAGGGATCTCCGGGGAGCTGTTTTTT.

This clonotype was recorded a few times. The V call is TRBV7-9, the J call TRBJ2-5; TRBD2 matches 7 bases. Germline CDR1 and CDR2: SEHNR and FQNEAQ (reference sequence). The J segment lost 2 bases and the V segment lost 2 bases, leaving 2 bases of the junction unmatched. The CDR3 spans 14 residues. CDR3 in amino acids: CASSLRAGQETQYF. CDR3 DNA sequence: TGTGCCAGCAGCTTACGAGCGGGGCAAGAGACCCAGTACTTC.

The chain recombines TRBV7-3 with TRBJ1-2; no clear D. CDR3 length: 15 residues. Germline V CDR1 and CDR2: SGHTA, FQGTGA. Trimming pared 5 bases from V and 4 bases from J, leaving 17 bases between. CDR3 residues: CASSPTGERSYGYTF. CDR3 DNA sequence: TGTGCCAGCAGCCCGACCGGGGAGAGAAGCTATGGCTACACCTTC.

The chain couples TRBV27 to TRBJ2-1, with a tentative D call TRBD2 (5 bases). The ends were cut back, 2 bases at V and 9 bases at J, with 14 bases in the middle. Germline CDR1 is MNHEY and CDR2 is SMNVEV (reference sequence). This CDR3 has 14 residues. The CDR3: CASSLGVPRGEQFF. In DNA form, the CDR3 reads TGTGCCAGCAGTTTAGGGGTCCCCCGGGGTGAGCAGTTCTTC.

The chain is built from TRBV12-3 or TRBV12-4 and TRBJ2-5; 10 bases are a match to TRBD1. Trimming removed 4 bases from V and 4 bases from J; junction bases left unmatched: 9. The CDR3 length is 16 residues. CDR3 in amino acids: CASSSTRDRGGETQYF. CDR3 in DNA: TGTGCCAGCAGTTCTACACGGGACAGGGGAGGAGAGACCCAGTACTTC.

This clonotype showed up just a few times. The rearrangement uses TRBV5-1 and TRBJ1-1; 7 bases are a match to TRBD1. J was trimmed by 0 bases and V by 5 bases; bases with no gene match: 4. The CDR3 is 14 amino acids. Germline values: CDR1 SGHRS, CDR2 YFSETQ. Written as DNA, the CDR3 is TGCGCCAGCAGACAGGGACAGCTGAACACTGAAGCTTTCTTT. Translation gives CASRQGQLNTEAFF.

This clonotype was seen many times. The chain links TRBV5-4 to TRBJ2-3; 7 nucleotides match TRBD2. The J segment lost 6 bases and the V segment lost 0 bases, leaving 10 bases of the junction unmatched. CDR1 and CDR2 (germline): SGHNT, YYREEE (reference sequence). The CDR3 runs 16 residues. CDR3 amino acids: CASSLGGAGSVDTQYF. CDR3 nucleotide sequence: TGTGCCAGCAGCTTGGGAGGAGCGGGGAGCGTGGATACGCAGTATTTT.

In this sample, this clonotype turned up a few times. The chain links TRBV11-1 to TRBJ1-6, with a weak D call TRBD1 (6 bases). V lost 4 bases, J lost 8 bases, and 12 bases lay in between. Germline CDR1 is SGHAT and CDR2 is FQDESV (reference sequence). CDR3 length: 14 amino acids. CDR3 in amino acids: CASSSPQGHSPLHF. The CDR3 DNA reads as TGTGCCAGCAGCTCCCCACAGGGACATTCACCCCTCCACTTT.

A few counts support this clonotype. The rearrangement joins TRBV9 to TRBJ1-2; D gene uncertain. The ends were cut back, 4 bases at V and 8 bases at J, with 18 bases in the middle. Germline V CDR1 and CDR2: SGDLS, YYNGEE. This CDR3 is built from 14 residues. The CDR3 bases are TGTGCCAGCAGCACGACGGTCCAGCCGGGGGGCTACACCTTC. Its protein is CASSTTVQPGGYTF. Based on the CDR3 plus reference TRBV9 and TRBJ1-2, the full variable domain is DSGVTQTPKHLITATGQRVTLRCSPRSGDLSVYWYQQSLDQGLQFLIQYYNGEERAKGNILERFSAQQFPDLHSELNLSSLELGDSALYFCASSTTVQPGGYTFGSGTRLTVV.

The table lists this clonotype with a few counts. The J gene is TRBJ1-1, the V gene TRBV12-3 or TRBV12-4; possible D gene TRBD1, 5 bases. The CDR3 totals 13 residues. Trimming took off 6 bases at V and 3 bases at J, with 11 bases between the two ends. For the CDR3, the DNA is TGTGCCAGCAGGCAGGGATGGGACACTGAAGCTTTCTTT. This gives the protein CASRQGWDTEAFF.